This T cell receptor beta chain was identified in a study of CD8 T cells in Susac syndrome. Study summary: Each patient with Susac syndrome, at the time of blood draw, was therapy-naive, on corticosteroids, or on intravenous immunoglobulin alone.

The trim removed 5 bases at V and 6 bases at J, leaving 8 bases unmatched. This CDR3 has 15 amino acids. Germline V lookup: CDR1 SGHVS, CDR2 FNYEAQ. RNA totalling about 0.45 to 1 ug underwent reverse transcription with random hexamers. TCRdb reanalysed the immunoSEQ multiplex PCR reads using MiXCR and keeps one entry per CDR3 protein. The table has about 210,000 distinct CDR3 sequences, 94% seen once; the top ten hold about 0.14%. This clonotype was sampled from a human donor with Susac syndrome. The chain uses TRBV7-6 and TRBJ1-5, with 9 bases fitting TRBD1. Material: CD4+ T cells from PBMCs. CDR3 sequence reads: CASSPGTGRIQPQHF. Written as DNA, the CDR3 is TGTGCCAGCAGCCCCGGGACAGGGAGGATTCAGCCCCAGCATTTT.